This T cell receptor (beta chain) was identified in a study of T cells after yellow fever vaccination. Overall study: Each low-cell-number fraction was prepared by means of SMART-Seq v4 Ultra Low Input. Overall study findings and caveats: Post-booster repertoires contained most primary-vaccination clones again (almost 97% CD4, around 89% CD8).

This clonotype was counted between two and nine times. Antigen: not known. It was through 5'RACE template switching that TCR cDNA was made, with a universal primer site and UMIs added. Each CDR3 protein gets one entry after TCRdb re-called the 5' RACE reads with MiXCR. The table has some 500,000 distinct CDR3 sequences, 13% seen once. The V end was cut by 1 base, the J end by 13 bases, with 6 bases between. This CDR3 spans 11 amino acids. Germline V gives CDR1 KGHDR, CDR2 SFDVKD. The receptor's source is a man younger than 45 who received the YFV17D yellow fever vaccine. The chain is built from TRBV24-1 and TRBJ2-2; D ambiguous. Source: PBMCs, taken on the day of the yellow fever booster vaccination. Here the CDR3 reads CATSDFTGLFF. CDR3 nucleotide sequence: TGTGCCACCAGTGATTTTACGGGGCTGTTTTTT.